The T cell receptor (beta chain) under discussion was sequenced for a study of cytomegalovirus exposure and HLA in healthy donors. Germline V gene data show CDR1 as SNHLY and CDR2 as FYNNEI. The V and J ends lost 0 bases and 0 bases, in that order; junction bases with no gene match: 18. The CDR3 contains 22 residues. Turning to this clone: The antigen is undetermined.

Whole-study findings and limits: Later analysis demonstrated an association between a missense DCLRE1C variant and TCR beta V- and J-gene trimming. As was reported, the HLA-A and HLA-B alleles of most subjects were accurately predicted from TCR beta sequences. Researchers reported in a later analysis that common viral pathogens appeared linked to several top clusters.

With 60 Vbeta and 13 Jbeta primers, the PCR was carried out. Profiled with immunoSEQ multiplex PCR; TCRdb holds only in-frame clones, not every one. This sample contains about 130,000 clones. This sequence was found in a man younger than 45 in good health and CMV-seronegative. Sequencing input: PBMCs. This chain links TRBV2 with TRBJ2-1, with 9 bases matching TRBD2. For the CDR3, the DNA is TGTGCCAGCAGTGAAGCGGTTTTCGGCGAGGAGACTAGCGGCTTCTCCTACAATGAGCAGTTCTTC. This encodes CASSEAVFGEETSGFSYNEQFF.